These T cell receptor beta chains were read from a single sample in a study of cytomegalovirus exposure and HLA in healthy donors. Method: immunoSEQ multiplex PCR; TCRdb's copy keeps in-frame clones and lacks some. This table has 30,000 to 40,000 clones, roughly 82% appearing once. Sequencing input: PBMCs. The receptors here all came from a woman between 18 and 29 years old in good health and CMV-seronegative. CDR3s include the opening cysteine and the closing phenylalanine or tryptophan. The D gene is left open where the match is weak. Clone sizes are given selectively: once, few, many, or a class where the clone is expanded.

V gene	D gene	J gene	clone size	CDR3 DNA	CDR3 protein
TRBV18	-	TRBJ2-7	-	TGTGCCAGCTCACCAGTCACAGTCGGTGCCTACGAGCAGTACTTC	CASSPVTVGAYEQYF
TRBV5-1	-	TRBJ1-2	-	TGCGCCAGCAGCTTGGCCATTGGACAGCCCTATGGCTACACCTTC	CASSLAIGQPYGYTF
TRBV29-1	TRBD2	TRBJ2-1	-	TGCAGCGTTTCCGGCCTAGCGGGAGTTTATGAGCAGTTCTTC	CSVSGLAGVYEQFF
TRBV29-1	TRBD1	TRBJ2-7	-	TGCAGCGTTGAAGGCCTTCAACAGGGGGGAGCTTTCGAGCAGTACTTC	CSVEGLQQGGAFEQYF
TRBV2	TRBD1	TRBJ2-7	-	TGTGCCAGCAGTGAAGGGACAGGGCGATACGAGCAGTACTTC	CASSEGTGRYEQYF
TRBV27	-	TRBJ2-7	few	TGTGCCAGCAGCACACTCCAATTCGGGGATGGGGTAGGGTTGTACGAGCAGTACTTC	CASSTLQFGDGVGLYEQYF
TRBV15	TRBD1	TRBJ2-3	-	TGTGCCACCAGCAGAGGGACAGGGAGTATAGAAACAGATACGCAGTATTTT	CATSRGTGSIETDTQYF
TRBV29-1	-	TRBJ2-5	-	TGCAGCGTTGATAAAGGAACAGGGCGAAGAAAAGAGCAGTACTTC	CSVDKGTGRRKEQYF
TRBV19	TRBD1	TRBJ2-7	-	TGTGCCAGTAGTATAGGGGGACAGGGTGCCTACGAGCAGTACTTC	CASSIGGQGAYEQYF
TRBV4-2	TRBD1	TRBJ1-4	-	TGTGCCAGCAGCCATATCGGGACAGGGCATGAAAAACTGTTTTTT	CASSHIGTGHEKLFF
TRBV5-6	TRBD2	TRBJ2-7	-	TGTGCCAGCAGCGCCTCCCGACTAGCAAGCTCCTACGAGCAGTACTTC	CASSASRLASSYEQYF
TRBV4-3	TRBD1	TRBJ2-7	few	TGCGCCAGCAGCCGAACAATGGACAGGTTCGACGAGCAGTACTTC	CASSRTMDRFDEQYF
TRBV5-6	-	TRBJ2-3	-	TGTGCCAGCAGCTTAGGTACAGGGCCAGATACGCAGTATTTT	CASSLGTGPDTQYF